This T cell receptor (beta chain) was captured by sequencing in a study of T cell repertoires in cytomegalovirus infection. TCRdb used MiXCR to reprocess the reads, holding one entry per CDR3 protein. The sample gives 310,000 or so distinct CDR3 sequences, 20% to 30% of which show up once; approximately 14% is in the top ten. Study-wide results and limits: It was HLA-C-restricted CMV-specific TCR beta clonotypes that dominated the response ex vivo. Pooled public TCR beta family frequency picked out CMV carriers with the relevant HLA.

This clonotype was seen a few times. Its antigen is not identified. The CDR3 covers 15 residues. Germline loops: CDR1 SGHAT, CDR2 FQNNGV. Between the trimmed V and J ends, which lost 5 bases and 2 bases, there was a span of 16 bases. The chain carries TRBV11-2 and TRBJ2-7; the D gene is possibly TRBD2 (6 bases). This TCR derives from a human donor in good health (CMV status not recorded). Some clones in this sample may be carry-over from other donors' samples. The sequenced sample was PBMCs. CDR3 DNA: TGTGCCAGCAGCCCCGCGGACGGGAGACCCTACGAGCAGTACTTC. It yields the protein CASSPADGRPYEQYF.